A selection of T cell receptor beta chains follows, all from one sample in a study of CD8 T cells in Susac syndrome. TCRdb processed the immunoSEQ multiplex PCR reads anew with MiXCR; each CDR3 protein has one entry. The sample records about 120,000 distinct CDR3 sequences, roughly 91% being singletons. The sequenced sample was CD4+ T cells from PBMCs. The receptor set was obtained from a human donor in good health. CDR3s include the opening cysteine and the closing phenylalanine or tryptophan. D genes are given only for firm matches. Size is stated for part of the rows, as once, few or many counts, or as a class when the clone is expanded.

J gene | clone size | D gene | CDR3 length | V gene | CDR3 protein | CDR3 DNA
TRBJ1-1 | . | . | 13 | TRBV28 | CASILQGGTEAFF | TGTGCCAGCATCCTACAAGGGGGAACTGAAGCTTTCTTT
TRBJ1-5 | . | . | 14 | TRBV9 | CASSVPGADQPQHF | TGTGCCAGCAGCGTTCCCGGGGCGGATCAGCCCCAGCATTTT
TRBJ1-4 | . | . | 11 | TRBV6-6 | CASSLREKLFF | TGTGCCAGCAGTTTAAGGGAAAAACTGTTTTTT
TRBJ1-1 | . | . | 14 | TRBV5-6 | CASSWGAGDTEAFF | TGTGCCAGCAGCTGGGGGGCAGGGGACACTGAAGCTTTCTTT
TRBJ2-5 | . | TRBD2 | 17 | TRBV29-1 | CSVESGLAGVIQETQYF | TGCAGCGTGGAATCGGGACTAGCGGGCGTAATCCAAGAGACCCAGTACTTC
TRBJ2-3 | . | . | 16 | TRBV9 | CASSARPSPGADTQYF | TGTGCCAGCAGCGCCAGGCCAAGCCCCGGGGCAGATACGCAGTATTTT
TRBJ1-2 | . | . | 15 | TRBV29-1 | CSVPRAGYTNYGYTF | TGCAGCGTTCCGCGGGCGGGTTATACTAACTATGGCTACACCTTC
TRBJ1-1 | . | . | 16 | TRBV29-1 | CSVELSRKAYSTEAFF | TGCAGCGTTGAACTTTCGCGGAAGGCGTATTCAACTGAAGCTTTCTTT
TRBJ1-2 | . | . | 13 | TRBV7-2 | CASSLGTVSGYTF | TGTGCCAGCAGCTTAGGAACAGTATCCGGCTACACCTTC
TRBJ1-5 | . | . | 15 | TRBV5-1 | CASSLDGGTHQPQHF | TGCGCCAGCAGCTTGGATGGGGGCACTCATCAGCCCCAGCATTTT
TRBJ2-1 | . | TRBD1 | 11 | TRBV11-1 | CAIQTGVGQFF | TGTGCCATCCAGACAGGGGTGGGGCAGTTCTTC
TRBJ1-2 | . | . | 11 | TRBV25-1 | CASTSGYGYTF | TGTGCCAGCACGTCAGGCTATGGCTACACCTTC
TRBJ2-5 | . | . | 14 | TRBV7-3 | CASSQMGSSETQYF | TGTGCCAGCAGCCAAATGGGTTCATCAGAGACCCAGTACTTC
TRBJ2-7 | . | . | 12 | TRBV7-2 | CASSSDAYEQYF | TGTGCCAGCAGCTCCGACGCCTACGAGCAGTACTTC
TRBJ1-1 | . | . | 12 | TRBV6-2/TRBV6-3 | CASSSLGTSPFF | TGTGCCAGCAGTTCCCTCGGGACGAGTCCTTTCTTT
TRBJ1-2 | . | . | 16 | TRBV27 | CASSLQGRGANYGYTF | TGTGCCAGCAGTTTACAGGGTAGGGGAGCTAACTATGGCTACACCTTC
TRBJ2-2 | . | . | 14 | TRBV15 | CATSRGGLTGELFF | TGTGCCACCAGCAGGGGCGGGCTGACGGGGGAGCTGTTTTTT
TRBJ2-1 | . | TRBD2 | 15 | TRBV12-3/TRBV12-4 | CASSSSGRSHNEQFF | TGTGCCAGCAGCTCTAGCGGGAGGAGTCACAATGAGCAGTTCTTC
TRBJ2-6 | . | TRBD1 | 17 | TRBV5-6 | CASSFRDRASGANVLTF | TGTGCCAGCAGCTTCCGGGACAGGGCTTCTGGGGCCAACGTCCTGACTTTC
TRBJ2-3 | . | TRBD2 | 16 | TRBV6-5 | CASSSLGLAATDTQYF | TGTGCCAGCAGTTCGCTCGGACTAGCGGCCACAGATACGCAGTATTTT
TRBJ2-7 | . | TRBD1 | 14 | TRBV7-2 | CASSLDRGRDEQYF | TGTGCCAGCAGCTTGGACAGGGGGAGGGACGAGCAGTACTTC
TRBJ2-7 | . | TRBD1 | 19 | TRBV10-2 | CASSEPGQGATSASDEQYF | TGCGCCAGCAGCGAGCCGGGACAGGGGGCTACTAGCGCGAGCGACGAGCAGTACTTC
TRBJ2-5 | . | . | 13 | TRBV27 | CASSSGRSETQYF | TGTGCCAGCAGTTCCGGGCGGTCGGAGACCCAGTACTTC
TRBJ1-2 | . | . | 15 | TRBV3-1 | CASSPTPGSPYGYTF | TGTGCCAGCAGCCCCACCCCAGGGTCCCCCTATGGCTACACCTTC
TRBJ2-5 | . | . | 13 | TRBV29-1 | CSVEYGGEKTQYF | TGCAGCGTTGAATACGGCGGGGAGAAGACCCAGTACTTC
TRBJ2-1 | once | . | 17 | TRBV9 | CASSGTASRASYNEQFF | TGTGCCAGCAGCGGGACAGCGTCTCGCGCGTCCTACAATGAGCAGTTCTTC
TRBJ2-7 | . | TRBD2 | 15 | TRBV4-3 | CASSQVRGRAYEQYF | TGCGCCAGCAGCCAAGTCCGGGGGAGGGCCTACGAGCAGTACTTC
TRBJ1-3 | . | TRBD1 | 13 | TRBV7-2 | CASSLTGANTIYF | TGTGCCAGCAGCTTAACAGGGGCGAACACCATATATTTT
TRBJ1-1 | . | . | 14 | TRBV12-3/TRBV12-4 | CASKNDPSGTEAFF | TGTGCCAGCAAGAACGACCCGAGCGGCACTGAAGCTTTCTTT
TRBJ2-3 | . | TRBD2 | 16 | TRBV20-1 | CSAREASGRYTDTQYF | TGCAGTGCTAGAGAGGCTAGCGGGAGGTACACAGATACGCAGTATTTT
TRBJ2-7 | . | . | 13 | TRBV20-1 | CSANGNLVNEQYF | TGCAGTGCCAATGGTAATCTAGTGAACGAGCAGTACTTC
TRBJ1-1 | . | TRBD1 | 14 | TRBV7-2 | CASSFGQANTEAFF | TGTGCCAGCAGCTTCGGACAGGCGAACACTGAAGCTTTCTTT
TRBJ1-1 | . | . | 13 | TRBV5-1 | CASSSTGLTEAFF | TGCGCCAGCAGCTCCACCGGGTTAACTGAAGCTTTCTTT
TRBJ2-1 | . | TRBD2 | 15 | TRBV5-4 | CASQPGGVSYNEQFF | TGTGCCAGCCAACCCGGGGGGGTGTCCTACAATGAGCAGTTCTTC
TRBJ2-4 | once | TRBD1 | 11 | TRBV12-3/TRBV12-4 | CASSQTGDRYF | TGTGCCAGCAGCCAAACAGGGGATCGGTACTTC
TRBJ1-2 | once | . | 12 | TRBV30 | CAWSWRGPGYTF | TGTGCCTGGAGTTGGCGGGGGCCTGGCTACACCTTC
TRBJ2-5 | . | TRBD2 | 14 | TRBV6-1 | CASSLNGGRETQYF | TGTGCCAGCAGTTTGAACGGGGGGAGAGAGACCCAGTACTTC
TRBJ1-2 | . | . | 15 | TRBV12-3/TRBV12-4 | CASSSSPPVNYGYTF | TGTGCCAGCAGTTCCTCCCCGCCAGTTAACTATGGCTACACCTTC
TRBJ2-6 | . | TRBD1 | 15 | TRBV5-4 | CASSPTGAGANVLTF | TGTGCCAGCAGCCCTACAGGGGCTGGGGCCAACGTCCTGACTTTC
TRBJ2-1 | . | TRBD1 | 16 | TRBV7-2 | CASSLRTGGSYNEQFF | TGTGCCAGCAGCTTACGGACAGGGGGCAGCTACAATGAGCAGTTCTTC
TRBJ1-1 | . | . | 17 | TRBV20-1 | CSATQLPGFWPNTEAFF | TGCAGTGCTACTCAACTACCGGGATTCTGGCCGAACACTGAAGCTTTCTTT
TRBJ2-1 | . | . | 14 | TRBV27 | CASSPPNRLDEQFF | TGTGCCAGCAGTCCTCCCAACCGTTTAGATGAGCAGTTCTTC
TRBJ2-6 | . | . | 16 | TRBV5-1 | CASSPDGNSGANVLTF | TGCGCCAGCAGCCCTGACGGGAACTCTGGGGCCAACGTCCTGACTTTC
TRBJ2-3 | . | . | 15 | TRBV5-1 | CASSLQGTGTDTQYF | TGCGCCAGCAGCTTACAGGGTACGGGCACAGATACGCAGTATTTT
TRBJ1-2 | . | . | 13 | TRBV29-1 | CSVPTGTASGYTF | TGCAGCGTTCCCACCGGGACGGCGTCTGGCTACACCTTC